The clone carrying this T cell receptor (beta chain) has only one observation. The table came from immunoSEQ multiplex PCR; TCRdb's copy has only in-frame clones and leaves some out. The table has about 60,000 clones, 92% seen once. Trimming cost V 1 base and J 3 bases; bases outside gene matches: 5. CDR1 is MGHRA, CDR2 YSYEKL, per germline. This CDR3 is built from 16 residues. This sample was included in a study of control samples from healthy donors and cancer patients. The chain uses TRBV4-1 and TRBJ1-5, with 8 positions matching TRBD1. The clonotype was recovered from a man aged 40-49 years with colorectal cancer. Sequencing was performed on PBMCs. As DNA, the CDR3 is TGCGCCAGCAGCCAAGTTGACAGGGGAGACAATCAGCCCCAGCATTTT. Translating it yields CASSQVDRGDNQPQHF.